A selection of T cell receptor beta chains follows, all from one sample in a study of long-term antiretroviral therapy in people with HIV. The method was immunoSEQ multiplex PCR; TCRdb's version includes in-frame clones alone and lacks a portion of them. The sample shows about 7,200 clones, around 70% of them seen only once. The source was unsorted PBMCs, collected around 11 months before starting antiretroviral therapy. The origin of the receptors is a man aged 35 to 55 with HIV. CDR3s include the opening cysteine and the closing phenylalanine or tryptophan. Fields, in order: CDR3 protein, clone size, V gene. For some rows the clone size is stated as once, few or many, or as a class when expanded; others skip it.

cdr3_aa: CASSLGIAGGSYNEQFF
clone_size: NA
v_call: TRBV5-4

cdr3_aa: CASSRQGSGPPLHF
clone_size: few
v_call: TRBV6-4

cdr3_aa: CATSTGHWGYTF
clone_size: once
v_call: TRBV15

cdr3_aa: CASSLDMGAQPQHF
clone_size: NA
v_call: TRBV11-2

cdr3_aa: CASSEAYEQYF
clone_size: NA
v_call: TRBV6-1

cdr3_aa: CASSQVGNDNSPLHF
clone_size: once
v_call: TRBV4-1

cdr3_aa: CASSLEGTRREQYF
clone_size: NA
v_call: TRBV28

cdr3_aa: CASSLFGVTDTQYF
clone_size: NA
v_call: TRBV27

cdr3_aa: CASEDGYNEQFF
clone_size: NA
v_call: TRBV6-5

cdr3_aa: CAIRESGNTGELFF
clone_size: once
v_call: TRBV10-3

cdr3_aa: CASSAGTGYTF
clone_size: NA
v_call: TRBV25-1

cdr3_aa: CASSLRGQGNTGELFF
clone_size: NA
v_call: TRBV5-1

cdr3_aa: CASSFIGQWGYGYTF
clone_size: once
v_call: TRBV5-4

cdr3_aa: CASSPASTGELFF
clone_size: NA
v_call: TRBV18

cdr3_aa: CASSEDPGQAYEQYF
clone_size: NA
v_call: TRBV6-1

cdr3_aa: CAISEGTGTEKLFF
clone_size: NA
v_call: TRBV10-3

cdr3_aa: CASSLAANQPQHF
clone_size: NA
v_call: TRBV7-6

cdr3_aa: CASSVGVGSYNSPLHF
clone_size: NA
v_call: TRBV9

cdr3_aa: CASSDGDRVSYGYTF
clone_size: NA
v_call: TRBV6-4

cdr3_aa: CASSVAVNTEAFF
clone_size: NA
v_call: TRBV6-4

cdr3_aa: CASSQNPGLAVANTGELFF
clone_size: NA
v_call: TRBV4-2

cdr3_aa: CASSFLGGSDTQYF
clone_size: medium-sized
v_call: TRBV7-2

cdr3_aa: CASRAGYGSYEQYF
clone_size: NA
v_call: TRBV7-8

cdr3_aa: CASSLNNQPQHF
clone_size: few
v_call: TRBV7-2

cdr3_aa: CASSQEGTGTGNTIYF
clone_size: medium-sized
v_call: TRBV4-2

cdr3_aa: CASSEALNTEAFF
clone_size: medium-sized
v_call: TRBV6-1

cdr3_aa: CASSLFYRGAGEQYF
clone_size: NA
v_call: TRBV28

cdr3_aa: CSVEAHRGDEQFF
clone_size: NA
v_call: TRBV29-1

cdr3_aa: CASSGTPSEAREQFF
clone_size: NA
v_call: TRBV5-4

cdr3_aa: CAQGNREGTEQYF
clone_size: large
v_call: TRBV28

cdr3_aa: CASSSGQLTEAFF
clone_size: NA
v_call: TRBV5-5

cdr3_aa: CASSLQNLGGTEAFF
clone_size: NA
v_call: TRBV5-1

cdr3_aa: CASSGDRALENYGYTF
clone_size: NA
v_call: TRBV9

cdr3_aa: CASRARQGLDYGYTF
clone_size: few
v_call: TRBV6-5

cdr3_aa: CASSELGTTQYF
clone_size: few
v_call: TRBV25-1

cdr3_aa: CATSRGGGNTDTQYF
clone_size: NA
v_call: TRBV15

cdr3_aa: CASSWSLANSPLHF
clone_size: few
v_call: TRBV27

cdr3_aa: CAWKERGLADTQYF
clone_size: NA
v_call: TRBV30

cdr3_aa: CATSRSGTNYGYTF
clone_size: once
v_call: TRBV15

cdr3_aa: CASTVSGGADEQFF
clone_size: NA
v_call: TRBV6-6

cdr3_aa: CASSQDLGQPQHF
clone_size: few
v_call: TRBV4-3

cdr3_aa: CASRRTGGPYEQYF
clone_size: NA
v_call: TRBV5-8

cdr3_aa: CASSQESGGGTYEQYF
clone_size: few
v_call: TRBV4-1